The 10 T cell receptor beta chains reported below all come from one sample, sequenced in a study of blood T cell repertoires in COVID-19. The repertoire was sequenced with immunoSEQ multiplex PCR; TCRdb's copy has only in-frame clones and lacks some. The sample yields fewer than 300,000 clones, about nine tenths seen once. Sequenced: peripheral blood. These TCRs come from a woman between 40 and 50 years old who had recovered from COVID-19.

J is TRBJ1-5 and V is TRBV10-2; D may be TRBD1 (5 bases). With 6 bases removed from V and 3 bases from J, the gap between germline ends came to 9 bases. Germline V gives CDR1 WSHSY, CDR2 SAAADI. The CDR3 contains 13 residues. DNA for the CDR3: TGCGCCAGCAGAGCAGGGTCCAATCAGCCCCAGCATTTT. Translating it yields CASRAGSNQPQHF.

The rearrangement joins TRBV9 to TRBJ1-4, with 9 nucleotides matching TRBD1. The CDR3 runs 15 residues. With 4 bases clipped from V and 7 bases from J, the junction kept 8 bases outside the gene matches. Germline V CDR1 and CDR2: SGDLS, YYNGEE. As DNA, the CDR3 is TGTGCCAGCAGCCCTGGACAGGGGCGGTTTGAAAAACTGTTTTTT. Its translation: CASSPGQGRFEKLFF.

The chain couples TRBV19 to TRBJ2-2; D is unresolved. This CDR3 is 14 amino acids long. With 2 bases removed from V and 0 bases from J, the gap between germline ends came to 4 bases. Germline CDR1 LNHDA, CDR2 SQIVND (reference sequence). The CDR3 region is CASSITPNTGELFF. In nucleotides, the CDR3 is TGTGCCAGTAGTATAACACCGAACACCGGGGAGCTGTTTTTT.

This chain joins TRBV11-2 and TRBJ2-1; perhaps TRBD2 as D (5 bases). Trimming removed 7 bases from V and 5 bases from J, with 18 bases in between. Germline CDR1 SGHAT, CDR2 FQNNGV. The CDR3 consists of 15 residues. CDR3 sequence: CASTPRASQNNEQFF. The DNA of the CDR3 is TGTGCCAGCACCCCACGGGCTAGCCAAAACAATGAGCAGTTCTTC.

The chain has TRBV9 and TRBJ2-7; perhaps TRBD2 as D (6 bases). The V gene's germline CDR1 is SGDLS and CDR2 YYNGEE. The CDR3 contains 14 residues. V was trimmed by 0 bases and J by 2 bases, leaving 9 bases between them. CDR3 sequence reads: CASSVGTTPYEQYF. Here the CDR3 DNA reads TGTGCCAGCAGCGTAGGGACTACCCCCTACGAGCAGTACTTC. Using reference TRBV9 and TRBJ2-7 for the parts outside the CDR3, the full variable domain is DSGVTQTPKHLITATGQRVTLRCSPRSGDLSVYWYQQSLDQGLQFLIQYYNGEERAKGNILERFSAQQFPDLHSELNLSSLELGDSALYFCASSVGTTPYEQYFGPGTRLTVT.

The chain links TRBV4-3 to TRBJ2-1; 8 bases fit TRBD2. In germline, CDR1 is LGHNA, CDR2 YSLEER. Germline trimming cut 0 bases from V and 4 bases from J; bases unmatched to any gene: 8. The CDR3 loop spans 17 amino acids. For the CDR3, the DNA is TGCGCCAGCAGCCAAGACGAGGCTAGCGGGCCATACAATGAGCAGTTCTTC. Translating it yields CASSQDEASGPYNEQFF.

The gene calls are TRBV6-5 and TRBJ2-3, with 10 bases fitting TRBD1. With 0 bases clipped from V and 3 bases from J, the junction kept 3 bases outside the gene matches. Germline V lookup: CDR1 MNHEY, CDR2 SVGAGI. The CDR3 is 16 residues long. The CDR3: CASSYSTGGWTDTQYF. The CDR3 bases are TGTGCCAGCAGTTACTCGACAGGGGGCTGGACAGATACGCAGTATTTT.

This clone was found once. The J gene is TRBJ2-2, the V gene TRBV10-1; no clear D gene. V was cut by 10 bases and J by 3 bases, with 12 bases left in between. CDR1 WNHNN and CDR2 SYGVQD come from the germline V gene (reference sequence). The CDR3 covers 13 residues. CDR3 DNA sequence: TGCGCCACCCGCCCCCGGGACACCGGGGAGCTGTTTTTT. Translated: CATRPRDTGELFF.

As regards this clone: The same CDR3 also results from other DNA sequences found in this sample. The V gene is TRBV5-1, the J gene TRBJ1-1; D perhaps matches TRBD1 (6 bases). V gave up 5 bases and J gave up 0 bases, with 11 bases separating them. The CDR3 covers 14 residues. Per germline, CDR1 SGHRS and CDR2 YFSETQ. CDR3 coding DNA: TGCGCCAGCAGTCGGGACACCATGAACACTGAAGCTTTCTTT. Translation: CASSRDTMNTEAFF.

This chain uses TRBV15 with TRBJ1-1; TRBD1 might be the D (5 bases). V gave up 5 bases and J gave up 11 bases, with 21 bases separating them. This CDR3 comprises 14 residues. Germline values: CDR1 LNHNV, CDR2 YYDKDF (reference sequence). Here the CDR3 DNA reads TGTGCCACCAGCCCCGTGGGTGCTCACAAGGGGGCTTTCTTT. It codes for CATSPVGAHKGAFF.